A selection of T cell receptor beta chains follows, all from one sample in a study of early T cells in non-severe SARS-CoV-2 infection. One entry per CDR3 protein, called by TCRdb with MiXCR from the 5' RACE reads. Among about 90,000 distinct CDR3 sequences listed, about an eighth were seen once. The sample taken for sequencing was whole blood. The receptors were sampled from an adult who was a healthcare worker with PCR-confirmed SARS-CoV-2 infection or an uninfected control (not recorded which). The CDR3 runs from the conserved cysteine through the conserved F or W. The D gene is left open where the match is weak. Only part of the rows carry a size: once, few, many, or a class if the clone is expanded.

v_call	d_call	clone_size	j_call	cdr3_nt	cdr3_aa
TRBV25-1	.	.	TRBJ1-2	TGTGCCACCATTTGGTCGCGTGGCTACACCTTC	CATIWSRGYTF
TRBV7-8	.	.	TRBJ1-5	TGTGCCAGCAGCTTAGATTCGGGGCCTGCTTATAGCAATCAGCCCCAGCATTTT	CASSLDSGPAYSNQPQHF
TRBV5-1	.	.	TRBJ1-1	TGCGCCAGCAGCTTGATAATGGGGGAGGCTAACACTGAAGCTTTCTTT	CASSLIMGEANTEAFF
TRBV4-1	TRBD2	.	TRBJ2-7	TGCGCCAGCAGCCAAGTAGCGGGAGAAGCCGCTCCTTACGAGCAGTACTTC	CASSQVAGEAAPYEQYF
TRBV5-8	.	.	TRBJ1-1	TGTGCCAGCAGCTTAGTATTGCAAAACAGTAAAGCTTTCTTT	CASSLVLQNSKAFF
TRBV27	.	.	TRBJ1-2	TGTGCCAGCAGTTGGGGCCGCCGGGACATCATTGGCTACACCTTC	CASSWGRRDIIGYTF
TRBV5-8	.	few	TRBJ2-1	TGTGCCAGCAGCTTGGATGCAGTCTACAATGAGCAGTTCTTC	CASSLDAVYNEQFF
TRBV7-9	TRBD2	many	TRBJ2-1	TGTGCCAGCAGCGCGACTAGCGGGAGATACAATGAGCAGTTCTTC	CASSATSGRYNEQFF
TRBV7-6	TRBD1	.	TRBJ1-2	TGTGCCAGCAGCTTAGCGCAGGGGGTCGACGGCTACACCTTC	CASSLAQGVDGYTF
TRBV5-1	TRBD2	few	TRBJ2-7	TGCGCCAGCAGGGGCCAACTACTAGCGGGAGACGAGCAGTACTTC	CASRGQLLAGDEQYF
TRBV5-1	.	.	TRBJ1-1	TGCGCCAGCAGCTTGGACTCGCTCAGGGCAGCTGAAGCTTTCTTT	CASSLDSLRAAEAFF
TRBV29-1	TRBD1	.	TRBJ2-7	TGCAGCGTGTACACAGGGGATTCCTACGAGCAGTACTTC	CSVYTGDSYEQYF
TRBV20-1	TRBD1	.	TRBJ1-1	TGCAGTGCTAGTTCCCTCCGACAGGGGACTGAAGCTTTCTTT	CSASSLRQGTEAFF
TRBV19	.	few	TRBJ1-5	TGTGCCAGTAGCGGGGATCTTAGCAATCAGCCCCAGCATTTT	CASSGDLSNQPQHF
TRBV6-5	.	.	TRBJ1-2	TGTGCCAGCAGTGACCCCCGTAACTATGGCTACACCTTC	CASSDPRNYGYTF
TRBV29-1	.	.	TRBJ1-1	TGCAGCGTTGAAGAGGGAGAGTTTGGGTCTTTCTTT	CSVEEGEFGSFF
TRBV7-9	TRBD2	.	TRBJ2-5	TGTGCCAGCAGCTTAGGCCTAGCGGGAGTGACGGAGACCCAGTACTTC	CASSLGLAGVTETQYF
TRBV29-1	.	.	TRBJ2-3	TGCAGCGTTGTTGGGCTCCTGTATTCGCAGTATTTT	CSVVGLLYSQYF
TRBV12-3/TRBV12-4	.	many	TRBJ1-5	TGTGCCAGCAGTTTAGGGGATCAGCCCCAGCATTTT	CASSLGDQPQHF
TRBV28	.	.	TRBJ1-1	TGTGCCAGCAGACCCCTCGGGGCGGTGAACACTGAAGCTTTCTTT	CASRPLGAVNTEAFF
TRBV12-3/TRBV12-4	TRBD2	.	TRBJ2-1	TGTGCCAGCAGTGAAGGGACTAGCCGGGCCAGGCAGTTCTTC	CASSEGTSRARQFF
TRBV20-1	TRBD1	few	TRBJ1-1	TGCAGTGCTCTTCGGACAGGGGGCAATGAAGCTTTCTTT	CSALRTGGNEAFF
TRBV7-2	.	many	TRBJ2-1	TGTGCCAGCAGCCCTTATGATGAGCAGTTCTTC	CASSPYDEQFF
TRBV6-4	.	few	TRBJ2-1	TGTGCCAGCAGTTCAGGACAATACAATGAGCAGTTCTTC	CASSSGQYNEQFF
TRBV5-1	TRBD1	.	TRBJ2-3	TGCGCCAGCAGCTTCGGGACAGGGGGCTTAGATACGCAGTATTTT	CASSFGTGGLDTQYF
TRBV28	.	few	TRBJ1-1	TGTGCCAGCAGTTACGGGGGCTTCAACACTGAAGCTTTCTTT	CASSYGGFNTEAFF
TRBV14	.	many	TRBJ2-1	TGTGCCAGCAGCCAAGATTTAAGTGGAGCGTCCTACAATGAGCAGTTCTTC	CASSQDLSGASYNEQFF
TRBV15	.	.	TRBJ1-1	TGTGCCACCAGCGGGGGTAGAGGCACTGAAGCTTTCTTT	CATSGGRGTEAFF
TRBV2	.	few	TRBJ2-2	TGTGCCAGCAAAGGGGGGGCCGGGGAGCTGTTTTTT	CASKGGAGELFF
TRBV6-6	TRBD1	.	TRBJ1-1	TGTGCCAGCAGTCCTGGAGGGGGCCTGGATACTGAAGCTTTCTTT	CASSPGGGLDTEAFF
TRBV28	TRBD1	few	TRBJ2-1	TGTGCCAGCAGTCCCACCCTGATAGCCGGGACAGACTCCTACAATGAGCAGTTCTTC	CASSPTLIAGTDSYNEQFF
TRBV9	TRBD2	.	TRBJ2-1	TGTGCCAGCAGCACTAGGACTAGCGGGATTCCCTGGGGTGGCAATGAGCAGTTCTTC	CASSTRTSGIPWGGNEQFF
TRBV3-1	.	few	TRBJ1-1	TGTGCCAGCAGCCAAGATATAGCGCCTAGGGCTTTCTTT	CASSQDIAPRAFF
TRBV7-9	.	few	TRBJ2-7	TGTGCCAGCAGCTTTGGGACCGAGTCAGTTCCTCTACGTCCCCAATACGAGCAGTACTTC	CASSFGTESVPLRPQYEQYF
TRBV10-2	.	.	TRBJ2-1	TGCGCCAGCAGCTACTCCTCGGCATACAATGAGCAGTTCTTC	CASSYSSAYNEQFF
TRBV19	TRBD1	few	TRBJ2-7	TGTGCCAGTAGTATGACAGGGAACGAGCAGTACTTC	CASSMTGNEQYF
TRBV12-3/TRBV12-4	TRBD1	few	TRBJ1-4	TGTGCCAGCAGTAGACAGGGGCCAAATGAAAAACTGTTTTTT	CASSRQGPNEKLFF
TRBV6-1	.	many	TRBJ1-5	TGTGCCAGCAATGTCAGGCTGACTCAGCCCCAGCATTTT	CASNVRLTQPQHF
TRBV12-3/TRBV12-4	TRBD1	medium-sized	TRBJ2-5	TGTGCCAGCAGCCCACTGGACAGGGAAGAGACCCAGTACTTC	CASSPLDREETQYF
TRBV30	.	few	TRBJ2-1	TGTGCCTGGAGTGCCCCTCGCAATGAGCAGTTCTTC	CAWSAPRNEQFF
TRBV5-1	.	many	TRBJ1-5	TGCGCCAGCAGCCCTGTCGGGGGGCCAAGCAATCAGCCCCAGCATTTT	CASSPVGGPSNQPQHF
TRBV28	.	.	TRBJ2-2	TGTGCCAGCAGTACATCCCCAGTCCCGCTGTTTTTT	CASSTSPVPLFF
TRBV11-2	TRBD1	large	TRBJ2-5	TGTGCCAGCAGCTCCGGAGACAGGGCGACACTTCGCGAGACCCAGTACTTC	CASSSGDRATLRETQYF
TRBV12-3/TRBV12-4	.	few	TRBJ1-1	TGTGCCAGCAGTTCCCTCCCAGGGGAAGCTTTCTTT	CASSSLPGEAFF
TRBV9	.	.	TRBJ1-1	TGTGCCAGCAGCGTAGATTACAGGAACACTGAAGCTTTCTTT	CASSVDYRNTEAFF
TRBV6-6	.	.	TRBJ2-5	TGTGCCAGCAGTTACTCGGCGGGTTCGGGAAAAGAGACCCAGTACTTC	CASSYSAGSGKETQYF
TRBV6-5	.	.	TRBJ2-1	TGTGCCAGCAGTTACTCAACGACCGAGCAGTTCTTC	CASSYSTTEQFF
TRBV29-1	.	few	TRBJ1-2	TGCAGCGTTGAAGTAAGGAATGGCTACACCTTC	CSVEVRNGYTF
TRBV12-3/TRBV12-4	TRBD1	.	TRBJ2-7	TGTGCCAGCAGTCCCGGGACAGGCTACGAGCAGTACTTC	CASSPGTGYEQYF
TRBV27	.	.	TRBJ1-5	TGTGCCAGCAGTCTCTCCGGGATCAATCAGCCCCAGCATTTT	CASSLSGINQPQHF
TRBV6-5	.	few	TRBJ1-5	TGTGCCAGCAGTCAGGCTGCGGGAAGCAATCAGCCCCAGCATTTT	CASSQAAGSNQPQHF
TRBV9	TRBD2	.	TRBJ2-7	TGTGCCAGCTCCTTGACTAGCGCCTACGAGCAGTACTTC	CASSLTSAYEQYF
TRBV6-1	.	.	TRBJ1-5	TGTGCCACAAAAAGGGGTTTGGGGAGCAATCAGCCCCAGCATTTT	CATKRGLGSNQPQHF
TRBV4-1	.	few	TRBJ1-1	TGCGCCAGCAGCCAATGGATCGACACCCCGAACACTGAAGCTTTCTTT	CASSQWIDTPNTEAFF
TRBV6-5	.	few	TRBJ1-2	TGTGCCAGCAGTTACTCGAGAAAGGGCAGCGGCTACACCTTC	CASSYSRKGSGYTF
TRBV30	.	many	TRBJ2-7	TGTGCCTGGAACAGGGTTCAGAGCTCCTACGAGCAGTACTTC	CAWNRVQSSYEQYF
TRBV27	.	few	TRBJ2-7	TGTGCCAGCAGCCCCGCAGGGTTGTACTACGAGCAGTACTTC	CASSPAGLYYEQYF
TRBV29-1	TRBD1	.	TRBJ1-1	TGCAGCGTTGGCAGGGGGGTCCTGAACACTGAAGCTTTCTTT	CSVGRGVLNTEAFF
TRBV29-1	.	.	TRBJ2-3	TGCAGCGTTGAGGCAGGGACAGATACGCAGTATTTT	CSVEAGTDTQYF
TRBV12-3/TRBV12-4	TRBD2	.	TRBJ2-7	TGTGCCAGCACCATCGGGGGACTAGCGGGAGACTACGAGCAGTACTTC	CASTIGGLAGDYEQYF